This TCR beta chain was found in a study of T cells in Graves' hyperthyroidism and ophthalmopathy. This CDR3 is built from 13 residues. V was pared by 2 bases and J by 8 bases, with 1 base of the junction left unmatched. Germline assignment: CDR1 SGDLS and CDR2 YYNGEE. The source material, RNA transcripts, was used to amplify TCR beta CDR3 regions. The HTBI set primed first-round TCR CDR3 RT-PCR. TCRdb re-called the multiplex PCR reads through MiXCR, storing one row per CDR3 protein. The data contain about 690,000 distinct CDR3 sequences, around 15% of them seen just once; the ten biggest clones take up 15% to 17%. This clonotype showed up just a few times.

The sequencing sample was made of blood. The rearrangement joins TRBV9 to TRBJ2-1, with 10 bases matching TRBD1. This TCR came from a man aged 45-60 years with Graves' hyperthyroidism. This CDR3 is CASSVGTGDEQFF. CDR3 sequence (DNA): TGTGCCAGCAGCGTTGGGACAGGGGATGAGCAGTTCTTC.